This TCR beta chain was found in a study of T cell repertoires in cytomegalovirus infection. Looking at the study overall: An indication of both CMV infection and matching HLA type came from public TCR beta signatures. Findings of the study overall: CMV-specific TCR beta clonotypes restricted by HLA-C dominated the ex vivo response.

TCRdb reprocessed the reads via MiXCR and lists one record per CDR3 protein. The sample lists approximately 500,000 distinct CDR3 sequences, approximately 17% occurring once. A remark on this clonotype: Its target is unknown.

The CDR3 is 16 amino acids. V was shortened by 2 bases and J by 1 base, with 11 bases between the two germline ends. Germline assignment: CDR1 SGHAT and CDR2 FQNNGV. The J gene is TRBJ1-4, the V gene TRBV11-2, with no clear D. Material: CD8+ T cells from PBMCs. The TCR was taken from a human donor in good health (CMV status not recorded). Some clones in this sample may be carry-over from other donors' samples. The CDR3 DNA reads TGTGCCAGCAGCTTATGGTCAATAGGAACTAATGAAAAACTGTTTTTT. As protein: CASSLWSIGTNEKLFF.